This T cell receptor (beta chain) stems from a study of T cell clones after liver transplantation. As for the study in general: HCV positivity affected three of eight recipients; the rest lacked autoimmune or viral indications.

Profiled with immunoSEQ multiplex PCR; TCRdb holds only in-frame clones, not every one. The table lists more than 95,000 clones, 82% of them singletons. Per germline, CDR1 SGHVS and CDR2 FQNEAQ. Between the trimmed V and J ends, which lost 1 base and 5 bases, there was a span of 15 bases. CDR3 length equals 16 residues. This TCR derives from a human donor who received a liver transplant. The V call is TRBV7-8, the J call TRBJ2-4; unclear D gene. Sequencing used CD4+ T cells from blood, obtained before liver transplant. CDR3 in amino acids: CASSLDRADSENIQYF. CDR3 nucleotide sequence: TGTGCCAGCAGCTTAGATAGGGCAGACTCTGAAAACATTCAGTACTTC.